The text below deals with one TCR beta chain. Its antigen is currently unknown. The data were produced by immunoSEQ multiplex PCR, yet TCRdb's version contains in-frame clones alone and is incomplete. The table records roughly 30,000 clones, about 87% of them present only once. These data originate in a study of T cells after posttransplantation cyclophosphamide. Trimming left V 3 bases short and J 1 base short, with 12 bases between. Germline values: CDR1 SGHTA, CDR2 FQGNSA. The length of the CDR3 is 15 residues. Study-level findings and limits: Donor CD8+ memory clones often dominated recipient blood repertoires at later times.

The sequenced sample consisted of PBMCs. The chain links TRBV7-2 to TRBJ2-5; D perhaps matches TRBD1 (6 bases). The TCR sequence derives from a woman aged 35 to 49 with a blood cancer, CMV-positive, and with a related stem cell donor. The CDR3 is CASSFSGTTQETQYF. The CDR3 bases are TGTGCCAGCAGCTTCTCCGGGACAACCCAAGAGACCCAGTACTTC.